This TCR beta chain was obtained from a study of cytomegalovirus exposure and HLA in healthy donors. The PCR made use of 60 Vbeta and 13 Jbeta primers. Measured with immunoSEQ multiplex PCR; TCRdb has only the in-frame clones, and not every one. Of about 110,000 clones listed, 70% to 75% are singletons. V was clipped by 2 bases and J by 4 bases, with 17 bases between them. Germline values: CDR1 MNHEY, CDR2 SVGAGI. This CDR3 comprises 16 residues. Findings and limits, study-wide: Being indistinguishable, some V segments were excluded, TRBV6-2 and TRBV6-3 among them.

Comment on this clone: What it binds is unknown.

The V and J genes are TRBV6-5 and TRBJ1-2; D uncertain. This TCR derives from a man aged 35 to 55 in good health and CMV-seronegative. Input material: PBMCs. As DNA, the CDR3 is TGTGCCAGCAGTTACAAGGTCGGTGCAGGCCCCTATGGCTACACCTTC. It encodes CASSYKVGAGPYGYTF.